This T cell receptor (beta chain) emerged from a study of cytomegalovirus exposure and HLA in healthy donors. Overall study findings and caveats: An analysis that was carried out later associated approximately 15,000 TCR beta sequences with HLA alleles at 0.05 false discovery rate. A further, later analysis showed that HLA-associated TCR beta chains (compared with equally common others) were more clonally expanded. Donor immune exposure was known only as CMV serostatus.

Notes on this clone: Its cognate antigen is unknown.

Unmatched junction bases numbered 2, after V lost 2 bases and J lost 5 bases. This CDR3 comprises 14 residues. CDR1 is SGHRS and CDR2 is YFSETQ in the germline V gene. No CMV serostatus was recorded for this donor. The PCR employed 60 Vbeta primers together with 13 Jbeta primers. TCRdb keeps only in-frame clones here, not all; method: immunoSEQ multiplex PCR. The sample lists over 200,000 clones, about 84% occurring once. The receptor comes from a human donor in good health. The V gene is TRBV5-1, the J gene TRBJ2-2; TRBD2 matches 8 bases. The sequenced sample consisted of PBMCs. As DNA, the CDR3 is TGCGCCAGCAGCTTAGCGGGAGCGACCGGGGAGCTGTTTTTT. This encodes CASSLAGATGELFF. Together with reference TRBV5-1 and TRBJ2-2, the CDR3 gives the full variable domain: KAGVTQTPRYLIKTRGQQVTLSCSPISGHRSVSWYQQTPGQGLQFLFEYFSETQRNKGNFPGRFSGRQFSNSRSEMNVSTLELGDSALYLCASSLAGATGELFFGEGSRLTVL.